The present TCR beta chain was sequenced within a study of OX40 agonist ivuxolimab in advanced cancers. The data were produced by immunoSEQ multiplex PCR, yet TCRdb's version contains in-frame clones alone and is incomplete. The table shows tens of thousands of clones, with around 78% occurring only once. V trimming: 5 bases; J trimming: 4 bases; junction bases outside the gene matches: 7. The CDR3 runs to 16 residues. The germline V gene encodes CDR1 MNHEY and CDR2 SMNVEV (reference sequence). This chain links TRBV27 with TRBJ1-6; 8 nucleotides match TRBD1. Here the sequenced sample was CD4+ or CD8+ T cells sorted from blood, taken in a trial of the OX40 agonist ivuxolimab. This receptor was obtained from an adult with an advanced solid tumor such as melanoma, head and neck, liver or kidney cancer. CDR3 sequence (DNA): TGTGCCAGCAGTCCGCGTCGGACAGGGTATAATTCACCCCTCCACTTT. Residues: CASSPRRTGYNSPLHF.